Below, one T cell receptor (beta chain) is given with its context. The sample comes from a study of blood T cell repertoires in COVID-19. Turning to the study itself: Samples taken during acute and convalescent COVID-19 were collected in the United States, Italy and Spain. In each case, the material was cDNA or gDNA derived from T cells, B-cell-depleted T cells, or PBMCs.

As originally analysed: Amplification from reference gene primers served as the basis for estimated nucleated cell counts. Sequencing was performed with immunoSEQ multiplex PCR; in TCRdb, only in-frame clones are kept and a portion is missing. V, J and clone size were drawn from that table, and D and trimming were deduced from the DNA. The table records 150,000 to 180,000 clones, roughly nine tenths of them present only once. Sample: peripheral blood. The receptor was isolated from a man aged 45-60 years with acute or convalescent COVID-19.

Here the CDR3 DNA reads TGTGCCAGCAGCTTGGGCAGGCCAAATTCACCCCTCCACTTT. Its protein product is CASSLGRPNSPLHF. This chain uses TRBV5-4 with TRBJ1-6; no firm D call. The CDR3 sequence is 14 residues long. CDR1 is SGHNT and CDR2 is YYREEE in the germline V gene (reference sequence). V lost 0 bases and J lost 7, with 8 bases in between.